This T cell receptor (beta chain) comes out of a study of early T cells in non-severe SARS-CoV-2 infection (dated by TCRdb to about 2021). About the study as a whole: TCR sequencing used bulk RNA from unsorted whole blood, so alpha and beta chains could not be paired. Points the paper makes about the study in general: Matching against VDJdb was skewed toward anti-spike CD8 responses, likely underestimated virus-specific expansions, and missed private and CD4 specificities.

Library prep was done by 5' RACE. TCRdb names NextSeq 500 as the instrument used. The TCR library protocol attached unique molecular identifiers to individual cDNA molecules to correct for sequencing error and PCR bias. Sequencing covered both TCR alpha and beta chains, and within each sample the abundances of alpha and beta sequences were tightly co-correlated. For the original study's pipeline: Decombinator V4 was used to annotate TCR sequences for V gene, J gene and CDR3. TCRs were defined as expanded if a significant change between any two time points was detected under a Poisson model with p below 0.0001. TCR abundances were normalised to the total number of TCRs sequenced per sample and were expressed as counts per million. VDJdb, accessed 1 November 2021, was searched for CMV, EBV and SARS-CoV-2 annotated TCRs, excluding TCRs annotated for multiple antigens. TCRdb cleaned the public reads at Q25 with fastp, built clones with MiXCR and kept in-frame beta chains. Identical CDR3 protein sequences are pooled into one entry, listed with their most common genes and DNA. The V and J calls here are based on TCRdb, not the publication. This sample is represented by roughly 100,000 distinct CDR3 sequences; 14% of them were singletons. Roughly 6% of the sample goes to the ten largest clones.

At least ten counts were recorded for this clonotype. Its antigen remains undetermined. No base quality values were provided; no much bigger clone lies one nucleotide off. Set within a cohort of healthcare workers in London, UK, this nested case-control study involved weekly PCR testing of nasopharyngeal swabs along with blood sampling. Between 23 and 31 March 2020, the week of the UK lockdown, healthcare workers were enrolled and then followed up weekly for as long as 16 weeks. This receptor was obtained from an adult who was a healthcare worker with PCR-confirmed SARS-CoV-2 infection or an uninfected control (not recorded which). The sequencing sample was made of whole blood.

The base sequence is TGTGCCAGTAGCTGGGGGGGCGCGAGGGACAATGAGCAGTTCTTC. Its translation is CASSWGGARDNEQFF. The chain joins TRBV19 to TRBJ2-1; D gene: possibly TRBD2, on 7 matching bases. Trimming costs V 6 bases and J 5 bases, and their ends lie 17 bases apart. The CDR3, from cysteine to phenylalanine, totals 15 residues. The CDR3 DNA has 45 bases and is translated from base 1. Looking up the germline V gene (reference sequence) yields CDR1 LNHDA and CDR2 SQIVND.